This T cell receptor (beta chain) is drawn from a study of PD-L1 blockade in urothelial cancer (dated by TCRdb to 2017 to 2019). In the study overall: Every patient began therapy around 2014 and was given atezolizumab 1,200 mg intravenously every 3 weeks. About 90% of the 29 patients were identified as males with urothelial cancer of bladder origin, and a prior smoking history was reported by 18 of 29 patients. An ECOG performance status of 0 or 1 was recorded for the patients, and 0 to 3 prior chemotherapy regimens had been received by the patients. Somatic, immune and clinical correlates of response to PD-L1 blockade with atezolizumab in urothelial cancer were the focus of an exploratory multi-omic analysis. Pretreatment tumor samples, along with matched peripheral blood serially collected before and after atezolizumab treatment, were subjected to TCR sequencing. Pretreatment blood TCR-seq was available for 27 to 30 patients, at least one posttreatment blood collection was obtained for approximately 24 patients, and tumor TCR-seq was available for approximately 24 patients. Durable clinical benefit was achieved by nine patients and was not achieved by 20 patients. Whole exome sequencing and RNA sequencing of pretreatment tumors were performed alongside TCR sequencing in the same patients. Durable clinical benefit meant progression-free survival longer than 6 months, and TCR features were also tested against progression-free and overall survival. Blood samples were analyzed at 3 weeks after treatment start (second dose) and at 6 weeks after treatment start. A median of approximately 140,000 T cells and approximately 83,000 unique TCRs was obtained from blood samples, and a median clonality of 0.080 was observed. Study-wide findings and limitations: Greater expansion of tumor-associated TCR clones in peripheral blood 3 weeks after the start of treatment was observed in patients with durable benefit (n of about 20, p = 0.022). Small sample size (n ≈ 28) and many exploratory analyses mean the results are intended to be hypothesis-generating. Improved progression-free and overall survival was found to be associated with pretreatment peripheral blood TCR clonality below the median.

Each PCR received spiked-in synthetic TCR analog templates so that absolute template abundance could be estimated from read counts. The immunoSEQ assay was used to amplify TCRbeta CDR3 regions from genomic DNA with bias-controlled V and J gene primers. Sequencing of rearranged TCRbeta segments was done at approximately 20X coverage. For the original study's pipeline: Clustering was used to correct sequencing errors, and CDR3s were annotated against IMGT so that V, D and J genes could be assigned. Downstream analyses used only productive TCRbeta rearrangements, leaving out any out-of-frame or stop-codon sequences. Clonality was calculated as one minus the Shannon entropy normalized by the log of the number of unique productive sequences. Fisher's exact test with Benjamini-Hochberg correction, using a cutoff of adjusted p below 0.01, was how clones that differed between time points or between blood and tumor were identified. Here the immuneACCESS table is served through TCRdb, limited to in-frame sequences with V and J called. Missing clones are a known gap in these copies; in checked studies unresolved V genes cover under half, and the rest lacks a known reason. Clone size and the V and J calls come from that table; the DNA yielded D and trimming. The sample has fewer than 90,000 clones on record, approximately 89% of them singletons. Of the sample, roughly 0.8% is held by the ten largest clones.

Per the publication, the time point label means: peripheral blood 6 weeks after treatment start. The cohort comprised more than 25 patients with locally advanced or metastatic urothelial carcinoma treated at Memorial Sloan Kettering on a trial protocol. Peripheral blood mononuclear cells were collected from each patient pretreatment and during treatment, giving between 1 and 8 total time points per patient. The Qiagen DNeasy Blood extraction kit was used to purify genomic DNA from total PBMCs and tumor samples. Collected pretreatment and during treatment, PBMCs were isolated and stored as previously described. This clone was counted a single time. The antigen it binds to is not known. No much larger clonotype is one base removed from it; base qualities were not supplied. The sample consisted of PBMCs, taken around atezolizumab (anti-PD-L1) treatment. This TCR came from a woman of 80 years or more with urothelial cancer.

The DNA reads as follows: TGTGCCAGTACTAACAGCCCGGGAGCAACCCATGGCTACACCTTC. It is translated as CASTNSPGATHGYTF. The V gene is TRBV19 and the J gene is TRBJ1-2, with no reliable assignment of the D segment. At the junction V is shortened by 7 bases and J by 6 bases, with 21 bases in between. The germline V gene (reference sequence) gives CDR1 as LNHDA and CDR2 as SQIVND. The cysteine opens and the phenylalanine closes a CDR3 of 15 amino acids. The retained sequence is limited to the CDR3, 45 bases, with the frame set at the first base.